Shown below are 30 T cell receptor beta chains from a single sample sequenced in a study of OX40 agonist ivuxolimab in advanced cancers. Sequenced by immunoSEQ multiplex PCR; TCRdb stores in-frame clones only, minus some. The table includes about 89,000 clones, approximately 90% detected once. The sequencing here drew on CD4+ or CD8+ T cells sorted from blood, taken in a trial of the OX40 agonist ivuxolimab. These receptors all come from an adult with an advanced solid tumor such as melanoma, head and neck, liver or kidney cancer.

This rearrangement joins TRBV19 to TRBJ1-5; D possibly corresponds to TRBD1 (6 bases). CDR3 length equals 13 residues. Germline assignment: CDR1 LNHDA and CDR2 SQIVND (reference sequence). V gave up 6 bases and J gave up 5 bases, with 11 bases separating them. The CDR3 DNA follows: TGTGCCAGTAGGGCGGACAGTTATCAGCCCCAGCATTTT. Its protein is CASRADSYQPQHF.

The chain uses TRBV7-2 and TRBJ2-4; TRBD2 is a possible D gene (6 bases). The CDR3 loop spans 16 amino acids. Trimming cost V 1 base and J 0 bases, with 10 bases left between them. Germline lookup yields CDR1 SGHTA and CDR2 FQGNSA. The CDR3 DNA sequence: TGTGCCAGCAGCTTAGTTGCGGGGCTAGCCAAAAACATTCAGTACTTC. It codes for CASSLVAGLAKNIQYF.

The chain is built from TRBV10-3 and TRBJ2-3, with TRBD2 matching over 12 bases. This CDR3 comprises 17 residues. CDR1 ENHRY and CDR2 SYGVKD come from the germline V gene. The ends lost 2 bases at V and 4 bases at J; junction bases unmatched: 7. The CDR3 here is CAISEPETSGGADTQYF. The CDR3 DNA follows: TGTGCCATCAGTGAGCCCGAGACTAGCGGGGGAGCAGATACGCAGTATTTT.

The chain recombines TRBV27 with TRBJ1-1, with 8 bases that match TRBD1. The V gene end was trimmed by 5 bases and the J gene end by 3 bases; junction bases not matched to a gene: 8. The CDR3 has 15 residues. The germline V gene encodes CDR1 MNHEY and CDR2 SMNVEV (reference sequence). The CDR3, as DNA: TGTGCCAGCAGTCCACCCGGGACAGGAGACACTGAAGCTTTCTTT. Protein product: CASSPPGTGDTEAFF.

The chain links TRBV11-2 to TRBJ2-7, with D perhaps given as TRBD1 or TRBD2 (5 bases each). The V gene's germline CDR1 is SGHAT and CDR2 FQNNGV. The CDR3 loop spans 13 amino acids. The germline V and J ends were trimmed by 7 bases and 0 bases, with 10 bases remaining between them. DNA for the CDR3: TGTGCCAGCAATGCCGGGACCTCCTACGAGCAGTACTTC. Translation gives CASNAGTSYEQYF.

V and J are TRBV5-4 and TRBJ2-1; 8 nucleotides line up with TRBD2. Losses at the gene ends were 4 bases for V and 6 bases for J; bases not matched to a gene: 9. Germline values: CDR1 SGHNT, CDR2 YYREEE (reference sequence). The CDR3 loop spans 15 amino acids. The CDR3 here is CASSPFTGGANEQFF. The DNA of the CDR3 is TGTGCCAGCAGCCCATTTACGGGGGGGGCCAATGAGCAGTTCTTC.

In its sample, this clone was seen a few times. This chain connects TRBV28 to TRBJ1-5, with D uncertain. Germline lookup yields CDR1 MDHEN and CDR2 SYDVKM. CDR3 length equals 13 residues. Trimming left V 4 bases short and J 6 bases short, with 10 bases between. CDR3 nucleotides: TGTGCCAGCAGTTCCGGGTGGGCTCAGCCCCAGCATTTT. Amino acid sequence: CASSSGWAQPQHF.

This clone came up a few times. The V gene is TRBV21-1, the J gene TRBJ1-5. TRBV21-1 is described as a pseudogene. This CDR3 has 11 residues. The CDR3: CASSPPRPQHF. As DNA, the CDR3 is TGTGCCAGCAGCCCGCCTCGACCCCAGCATTTT.

As for this clone: This CDR3 is also generated by other DNA sequences in the sample. V and J are TRBV30 and TRBJ1-1; D not resolved. Germline CDR1 reads GTSNPN; CDR2 reads SVGIG (reference sequence). The length of the CDR3 is 12 residues. With 3 bases removed from V and 1 base from J, the gap between germline ends came to 6 bases. The CDR3 here is CAWSPGNTEAFF. CDR3 nucleotide sequence: TGTGCCTGGAGCCCGGGGAACACTGAAGCTTTCTTT. The variable domain in full, completed from reference TRBV30 and TRBJ1-1, reads SQTIHQWPATLVQPVGSPLSLECTVEGTSNPNLYWYRQAAGRGLQLLFYSVGIGQISSEVPQNLSASRPQDRQFILSSKKLLLSDSGFYLCAWSPGNTEAFFGQGTRLTVV.

The CDR3 loop is CASSTGIILFF. In nucleotides, the CDR3 is TGTGCCAGTAGTACAGGGATTATATTATTCTTC. The V gene is TRBV19, the J gene TRBJ2-1; perhaps TRBD1 as D (5 bases). With 4 bases removed from V and 16 bases from J, the gap between germline ends came to 14 bases. The germline CDR1 and CDR2 sequences are LNHDA and SQIVND (reference sequence). The CDR3 has 11 residues.

J is TRBJ2-5 and V is TRBV10-3, with D maybe TRBD2 (6 bases). V was clipped by 8 bases and J by 1 base, with 14 bases between them. Per germline, CDR1 ENHRY and CDR2 SYGVKD. The CDR3 contains 14 residues. The CDR3 reads CAIGGTPGQETQYF. CDR3 nucleotides: TGTGCCATCGGCGGGACCCCAGGCCAAGAGACCCAGTACTTC.

The chain combines TRBV9 with TRBJ1-1; 8 bases match TRBD1. Germline V CDR1 and CDR2: SGDLS, YYNGEE. V lost 0 bases, J lost 1 base, and 2 bases stayed unmatched. The CDR3 spans 15 residues. This CDR3 is CASSVAGQGNTEAFF. CDR3 bases: TGTGCCAGCAGCGTAGCTGGACAGGGGAACACTGAAGCTTTCTTT.

The V gene is TRBV7-2, the J gene TRBJ2-2, with unresolved D. CDR3 length: 13 amino acids. The V end was cut by 1 base, the J end by 8 bases, with 8 bases between. Germline V gene sequence: CDR1 SGHTA, CDR2 FQGNSA. The CDR3 DNA reads TGTGCCAGCAGCTTAGACTTCAGGGGGGAGCTGTTTTTT. This encodes CASSLDFRGELFF.

The rearrangement uses TRBV5-1 and TRBJ2-7, with D perhaps being TRBD1 or TRBD2 (5 bases each). Germline CDR1 is SGHRS and CDR2 is YFSETQ. The CDR3 length is 15 residues. V shed 0 bases and J shed 5 bases, with 15 bases lying between them. This chain's CDR3 is CASSLAGSQGHEQYF. DNA for the CDR3: TGCGCCAGCAGCTTGGCCGGTTCCCAGGGACACGAGCAGTACTTC.

J is TRBJ1-1 and V is TRBV5-1, with TRBD1 as a possible D gene (6 bases). Looked up from germline, CDR1 is SGHRS and CDR2 is YFSETQ. This CDR3 has 13 amino acids. The ends were cut back, 2 bases at V and 4 bases at J, with 9 bases in the middle. The CDR3 here is CASSLKDSTEAFF. The DNA for the CDR3 is TGCGCCAGCAGCTTAAAGGACAGCACTGAAGCTTTCTTT.

CDR3: CASSLSRDSLENYGYTF. The CDR3 DNA follows: TGTGCCAGCAGCCTTTCGCGGGACAGCCTCGAGAACTATGGCTACACCTTC. V is TRBV11-2 and J is TRBJ1-2; 7 nucleotides agree with TRBD1. Per germline, CDR1 SGHAT and CDR2 FQNNGV. There are 17 residues in the CDR3. Trimming took 5 bases from V and 2 from J; bases not matched to a gene: 14.

The rearrangement uses TRBV7-9 and TRBJ2-7; TRBD1 or TRBD2 may be the D gene (6 bases each). The CDR3 covers 15 residues. The V gene's germline CDR1 is SEHNR and CDR2 FQNEAQ (reference sequence). Trimming took off 0 bases at V and 2 bases at J, with 11 bases between the two ends. The CDR3 DNA is TGTGCCAGCAGCTTAGCCCTCGGGGGCCCCTACGAGCAGTACTTC. It codes for CASSLALGGPYEQYF.

This clone was seen at least ten times. The V call is TRBV5-1, the J call TRBJ1-2; the match to TRBD1 covers 8 bases. The CDR3 length is 13 residues. Germline V lookup: CDR1 SGHRS, CDR2 YFSETQ. V dropped 3 bases and J dropped 8; count of bases not matched to a gene: 6. The CDR3: CASSSRGQRGYTF. In DNA, the CDR3 is TGCGCCAGCAGCTCCAGGGGGCAGCGGGGCTACACCTTC.

This clone was detected once. The chain employs TRBV27 and TRBJ1-1; the match to TRBD1 covers 9 bases. Germline CDR1 is MNHEY and CDR2 is SMNVEV (reference sequence). The junction had 15 bases not matched to a gene; V was cut back by 5 bases and J by 5 bases. The CDR3 sequence is 17 residues long. The CDR3 nucleotides read TGTGCCAGCAGTACCTATTCCGGGACAGGGATAGGGACTGAAGCTTTCTTT. Translated, it gives CASSTYSGTGIGTEAFF.

The V and J genes are TRBV6-1 and TRBJ2-2, with 11 positions matching TRBD2. Germline V lookup: CDR1 MNHNS, CDR2 SASEGT. This CDR3 region has 16 residues. V was clipped by 4 bases and J by 5 bases; unmatched bases: 6. The CDR3 DNA follows: TGTGCCAGCAGTGGACTAGCGGGAATAAATACCGGGGAGCTGTTTTTT. As protein: CASSGLAGINTGELFF.

This rearrangement joins TRBV7-2 to TRBJ2-3; 8 bases fit TRBD2. Germline V gene data show CDR1 as SGHTA and CDR2 as FQGNSA. Trimming took 2 bases from V and 9 from J; bases not matched to a gene: 4. CDR3 length: 13 amino acids. The CDR3, as DNA: TGTGCCAGCAGCTTATTAGCGGGGAGGACGCAGTATTTT. Amino acids: CASSLLAGRTQYF.

The rearrangement links TRBV5-1 to TRBJ2-3; D might be TRBD2 (6 bases). The CDR3 is 15 residues long. Per the germline V gene, CDR1 is SGHRS and CDR2 is YFSETQ. V was pared by 0 bases and J by 1 base, with 9 bases between. The CDR3 DNA reads TGCGCCAGCAGCTTGGGACTAGTGGGCACAGATACGCAGTATTTT. Its translation: CASSLGLVGTDTQYF.

In DNA form, the CDR3 reads TGTGCCAGCAGCTTAGGGGGAGGGGGGATCTCAGATACGCAGTATTTT. This sequence encodes CASSLGGGGISDTQYF. The chain carries TRBV7-8 and TRBJ2-3; a possible D gene is TRBD2 (7 bases). Germline V gene lookup returns CDR1 SGHVS and CDR2 FQNEAQ. This CDR3 has 16 amino acids. V was clipped by 1 base and J by 4 bases, with 15 bases between them.

The chain combines TRBV11-2 with TRBJ2-5; tentatively, D is TRBD2 (6 bases). Trimming stripped 5 bases from V and 3 bases from J, with 19 bases between. CDR3 length equals 16 residues. CDR1 is SGHAT, CDR2 FQNNGV, per germline. The CDR3 loop reads CASSPRPGTYKETQYF. The DNA of the CDR3 is TGTGCCAGCAGCCCTCGTCCCGGGACTTACAAAGAGACCCAGTACTTC. The variable domain in full, completed from reference TRBV11-2 and TRBJ2-5, reads EAGVAQSPRYKIIEKRQSVAFWCNPISGHATLYWYQQILGQGPKLLIQFQNNGVVDDSQLPKDRFSAERLKGVDSTLKIQPAKLEDSAVYLCASSPRPGTYKETQYFGPGTRLLVL.

J is TRBJ1-6 and V is TRBV2; 8 bases are a match to TRBD1. There are 16 residues in the CDR3. Unmatched junction bases numbered 9, after V lost 5 bases and J lost 6 bases. CDR1 is SNHLY and CDR2 is FYNNEI in the germline V gene. The CDR3 loop reads CASSQKDRVVNSPLHF. The CDR3 DNA sequence: TGTGCCAGCAGTCAAAAGGACAGGGTAGTTAATTCACCCCTCCACTTT.

The chain uses TRBV2 and TRBJ2-3; D unresolved. The CDR3 has 12 amino acids. V lost 8 bases, J lost 0 bases, and 6 bases lay in between. Per germline, CDR1 SNHLY and CDR2 FYNNEI. The CDR3 sequence is CASGISTDTQYF. CDR3 nucleotide sequence: TGTGCCAGCGGCATTAGCACAGATACGCAGTATTTT.

V and J are TRBV7-2 and TRBJ1-5; the D is unclear. The V gene's germline CDR1 is SGHTA and CDR2 FQGNSA. V was clipped by 1 base and J by 4 bases, with 11 bases between them. The CDR3 contains 15 residues. The CDR3 nucleotides are TGTGCCAGCAGCTTAGTTCTCACTGCTAATCAGCCCCAGCATTTT. Translation: CASSLVLTANQPQHF.

The chain couples TRBV5-1 to TRBJ2-7; tentative D call: TRBD2 (6 bases). The CDR3 extends over 15 amino acids. Germline CDR1 and CDR2: SGHRS and YFSETQ. Trimming took off 4 bases at V and 2 bases at J, with 16 bases between the two ends. This chain's CDR3 is CASSTTPGSTYEQYF. DNA of the CDR3: TGCGCCAGCAGCACTACCCCCGGGAGTACCTACGAGCAGTACTTC. The full variable domain, completed using reference TRBV5-1 and TRBJ2-7, is KAGVTQTPRYLIKTRGQQVTLSCSPISGHRSVSWYQQTPGQGLQFLFEYFSETQRNKGNFPGRFSGRQFSNSRSEMNVSTLELGDSALYLCASSTTPGSTYEQYFGPGTRLTVT.

This rearrangement joins TRBV6-6 to TRBJ2-1; D not resolved. The CDR3 loop spans 12 amino acids. In germline, CDR1 is MNHNY, CDR2 SVGAGI (reference sequence). V dropped 5 bases and J dropped 8 bases, with 10 bases sitting between them. For the CDR3, the DNA is TGTGCCAGCAGTCTAGTAAGCGATGAGCAGTTCTTC. This codes for CASSLVSDEQFF.

The V gene is TRBV2, the J gene TRBJ2-7, with 7 nucleotides matching TRBD1. Trimming took 4 bases from V and 2 from J; bases not matched to a gene: 2. The CDR3 extends over 13 amino acids. Germline assignment: CDR1 SNHLY and CDR2 FYNNEI. CDR3 coding DNA: TGTGCCAGCAGTGTCACAGGGGCCTACGAGCAGTACTTC. This codes for CASSVTGAYEQYF.